The rows below give T cell receptor beta chains drawn from one sample of a study of shared clonotypes between healthy human individuals. Sequencing was performed with immunoSEQ multiplex PCR; in TCRdb, only in-frame clones are kept and a portion is missing. The repertoire holds 500,000 to 650,000 clones, with roughly four fifths as singletons. The sequenced sample was PBMCs. These receptors were taken from a woman aged 40 to 55 in good health. Some clones in this sample may be carry-over from other donors' samples. Both conserved end residues are part of each CDR3. The D gene is left open where the match is weak. Clone sizes are given selectively: once, few, many, or a class where the clone is expanded.

j_call | d_call | v_call | clone_size | cdr3_aa | cdr3_nt
TRBJ2-7 | NA | TRBV5-5 | NA | CASSLFFETTYEQYF | TGTGCCAGCAGCTTGTTTTTCGAGACGACCTACGAGCAGTACTTC
TRBJ2-5 | NA | TRBV29-1 | NA | CSALDWRETQYF | TGCAGCGCCTTGGACTGGAGGGAGACCCAGTACTTC
TRBJ2-1 | NA | TRBV9 | NA | CASSVVASGYNEQFF | TGTGCCAGCAGCGTAGTGGCGAGCGGGTACAATGAGCAGTTCTTC
TRBJ2-2 | TRBD1 | TRBV30 | NA | CAWIPRGRGPTGELFF | TGTGCCTGGATTCCCCGTGGCAGGGGGCCCACCGGGGAGCTGTTTTTT
TRBJ2-7 | TRBD2 | TRBV29-1 | NA | CSVDTQTSSNEQYF | TGCAGCGTAGACACCCAGACTAGCAGCAACGAGCAGTACTTC
TRBJ2-7 | TRBD2 | TRBV18 | NA | CASSPEGTSGIYEQYF | TGTGCCAGCTCACCTGAAGGGACTAGCGGTATCTACGAGCAGTACTTC
TRBJ2-5 | TRBD2 | TRBV5-4 | NA | CASSPMTSGRRKETQYF | TGTGCCAGCAGCCCTATGACTAGCGGGAGACGGAAAGAGACCCAGTACTTC
TRBJ2-1 | TRBD2 | TRBV7-8 | NA | CASSRRASGTTDNEQFF | TGTGCCAGCAGCCGCCGGGCTAGCGGGACCACGGACAATGAGCAGTTCTTC
TRBJ1-4 | NA | TRBV28 | once | CASTLRRVDEKLFF | TGTGCCAGCACCCTCAGACGAGTGGATGAAAAACTGTTTTTT
TRBJ2-5 | TRBD1 | TRBV30 | NA | CAWSMGQQETQYF | TGTGCCTGGAGCATGGGACAGCAAGAGACCCAGTACTTC
TRBJ1-2 | NA | TRBV4-2 | NA | CASSQDEGANYGYTF | TGTGCCAGCAGCCAAGATGAGGGGGCTAACTATGGCTACACCTTC
TRBJ2-1 | TRBD1 | TRBV19 | NA | CASTKDRQSSYNEQFF | TGTGCCAGTACCAAGGACAGGCAGAGCTCCTACAATGAGCAGTTCTTC
TRBJ2-3 | NA | TRBV28 | NA | CASSQASDTQYF | TGTGCCAGCAGCCAAGCTTCAGATACGCAGTATTTT
TRBJ2-5 | NA | TRBV18 | NA | CASSPGLETQYF | TGTGCCAGCTCACCAGGTCTAGAGACCCAGTACTTC
TRBJ2-2 | NA | TRBV18 | NA | CASSPASTGELFF | TGTGCCAGCTCACCGGCGAGCACCGGGGAGCTGTTTTTT
TRBJ2-7 | TRBD2 | TRBV19 | NA | CASSSRLAGPYEQYF | TGTGCCAGTAGTTCACGACTAGCGGGACCCTACGAGCAGTACTTC
TRBJ2-1 | NA | TRBV12-2 | NA | CASRALAGETYNEQFF | TGTGCAAGTCGCGCCCTAGCGGGAGAGACCTACAATGAGCAGTTCTTC
TRBJ1-3 | NA | TRBV18 | NA | CASSPRSGSGNTIYF | TGTGCCAGCTCACCACGATCAGGGTCTGGAAACACCATATATTTT
TRBJ1-4 | TRBD1 | TRBV29-1 | NA | CSVIGQDTTNEKLFF | TGCAGCGTCATAGGACAGGACACAACTAATGAAAAACTGTTTTTT
TRBJ2-7 | TRBD2 | TRBV5-1 | NA | CASSLTVSGTSGRYEQYF | TGCGCCAGCAGCCTGACAGTGAGCGGGACTAGCGGGAGATACGAGCAGTACTTC
TRBJ1-5 | NA | TRBV10-2 | NA | CASSEQGDNQPQHF | TGCGCCAGCAGTGAACAGGGCGACAATCAGCCCCAGCATTTT
TRBJ2-3 | TRBD2 | TRBV5-4 | NA | CASSLAAGGGDTQYF | TGTGCCAGCAGCTTGGCCGCGGGAGGAGGAGATACGCAGTATTTT
TRBJ1-1 | TRBD1 | TRBV10-1 | many | CASSGQGDTEALF | TGCGCCAGCAGTGGACAGGGGGACACTGAAGCTCTCTTT
TRBJ2-5 | NA | TRBV2 | NA | CASSESYASQETQYF | TGTGCCAGCAGTGAATCGTACGCCTCCCAAGAGACCCAGTACTTC
TRBJ1-4 | NA | TRBV7-2 | NA | CASSLVGGANEKLFF | TGTGCCAGCAGCTTAGTTGGGGGCGCTAATGAAAAACTGTTTTTT
TRBJ2-7 | NA | TRBV7-2 | NA | CASSLDGLGDEQYF | TGTGCCAGCAGCTTAGACGGTTTGGGGGACGAGCAGTACTTC
TRBJ2-5 | NA | TRBV11-2 | NA | CASSPPGRTQYF | TGTGCCAGCAGCCCACCGGGGAGGACCCAGTACTTC
TRBJ1-1 | NA | TRBV6-1 | NA | CASRTGYTEAFF | TGTGCCAGCAGAACAGGGTACACTGAAGCTTTCTTT
TRBJ1-1 | NA | TRBV11-2 | few | CASSSQMNTEAFF | TGTGCCAGCAGCTCACAGATGAACACTGAAGCTTTCTTT
TRBJ1-1 | NA | TRBV28 | NA | CASSLGGWTEAFF | TGTGCCAGCAGCCTGGGGGGTTGGACTGAAGCTTTCTTT
TRBJ2-5 | TRBD2 | TRBV7-9 | NA | CASTRRGKREVGTQYF | TGTGCCAGTACTAGGAGGGGGAAGCGGGAGGTAGGGACCCAGTACTTC
TRBJ2-7 | NA | TRBV28 | few | CASSLVYEQYF | TGTGCCAGCAGTTTAGTTTACGAGCAGTACTTC
TRBJ2-5 | TRBD2 | TRBV5-1 | NA | CASSLAGTRGETQYF | TGCGCCAGCAGCTTGGCAGGGACTAGAGGGGAGACCCAGTACTTC
TRBJ1-1 | NA | TRBV30 | NA | CACKRGPGGTEAFF | TGTGCCTGCAAACGGGGCCCAGGTGGGACTGAAGCTTTCTTT
TRBJ1-5 | NA | TRBV29-1 | many | CSMTEGNQPQHF | TGCAGTATGACAGAGGGCAATCAGCCCCAGCATTTT
TRBJ1-2 | NA | TRBV28 | NA | CASSLIGRTHGYTF | TGTGCCAGCAGTCTCATTGGCAGGACGCATGGCTACACCTTC
TRBJ2-7 | TRBD2 | TRBV10-3 | many | CAISFTSGNKYEQYF | TGTGCCATCAGCTTTACTAGCGGGAATAAGTACGAGCAGTACTTC
TRBJ1-2 | TRBD1 | TRBV28 | NA | CASSNRGRGYTF | TGTGCCAGCAGTAACAGGGGGCGGGGCTACACCTTC
TRBJ2-7 | TRBD2 | TRBV27 | many | CASSFQGGAYEQYF | TGTGCCAGCAGTTTCCAGGGAGGGGCCTACGAGCAGTACTTC
TRBJ2-3 | NA | TRBV19 | NA | CASNLGAGDTQYF | TGTGCCAGTAATTTGGGGGCCGGTGATACGCAGTATTTT
TRBJ1-3 | TRBD1 | TRBV30 | NA | CAWSLDRAAGNTIYF | TGTGCCTGGAGTTTAGACAGGGCCGCCGGAAACACCATATATTTT
TRBJ2-4 | NA | TRBV4-2 | NA | CASSQDSLRENIQYF | TGTGCCAGCAGCCAAGATAGCTTGCGGGAAAACATTCAGTACTTC
TRBJ2-1 | NA | TRBV9 | NA | CASSPSVSSYNEQFF | TGTGCCAGCAGCCCTAGCGTAAGCTCCTACAATGAGCAGTTCTTC
TRBJ2-5 | NA | TRBV6-5 | few | CASRTTEETQYF | TGTGCCAGCAGAACGACAGAAGAGACCCAGTACTTC
TRBJ1-3 | NA | TRBV7-2 | few | CASSLVGGNTIYF | TGTGCCAGCAGCTTAGTCGGCGGAAACACCATATATTTT
TRBJ1-1 | NA | TRBV6-6 | few | CATHPSPGLGTGAFF | TGTGCCACCCACCCGAGTCCAGGGCTTGGCACTGGAGCTTTCTTT
TRBJ2-3 | TRBD2 | TRBV28 | once | CASSMSSGRAASTDTQYF | TGTGCCAGCAGTATGAGTAGCGGGAGGGCCGCTAGCACAGATACGCAGTATTTT
TRBJ2-2 | TRBD1 | TRBV6-6 | NA | CASSYTTGGTGELFF | TGTGCCAGCAGTTACACGACAGGGGGAACCGGGGAGCTGTTTTTT
TRBJ2-7 | TRBD2 | TRBV11-2 | once | CASSVAGLAGSYEQYF | TGTGCCAGCAGCGTAGCGGGACTAGCGGGATCATACGAGCAGTACTTC
TRBJ2-3 | NA | TRBV5-1 | NA | CASSPETWASTDTQYF | TGCGCCAGCAGCCCAGAGACGTGGGCTAGCACAGATACGCAGTATTTT
TRBJ2-4 | NA | TRBV15 | NA | CATSRDPQTGGVVQYF | TGTGCCACCAGCAGAGATCCCCAGACAGGTGGTGTCGTTCAGTACTTC
TRBJ1-1 | TRBD1 | TRBV14 | NA | CASSQSGTGREAFF | TGTGCCAGCAGCCAATCGGGGACAGGGAGAGAAGCTTTCTTT
TRBJ1-1 | NA | TRBV15 | NA | CATGPWGTEAFF | TGTGCCACCGGGCCTTGGGGGACTGAAGCTTTCTTT